These 14 T cell receptor beta chains share one sample of origin, sequenced in a study of graft-versus-host responses after intestinal transplantation. This table comes from immunoSEQ multiplex PCR, and its TCRdb copy is limited to in-frame clones, with some not included. The sample lists about 10,000 clones; about 35% were seen once. The culture paired around 200,000 irradiated violet-dye-labeled stimulators with around 200,000 CFSE-labeled responders. The sample was alloreactive CD8+ T cells from a mixed lymphocyte reaction culture, taken before intestinal transplant. This sample's subset: CFSE-low proliferating T cells sorted from roughly six-day pre-transplant mixed lymphocyte reaction (GvH or HvG direction). These receptors all stem from a human patient who received an intestinal transplant.

V is TRBV5-1 and J is TRBJ2-1; 11 nucleotides match TRBD2. Germline values: CDR1 SGHRS, CDR2 YFSETQ. V lost 2 bases to trimming and J lost 6 bases; unmatched junction nucleotides: 10. The CDR3 totals 17 residues. The CDR3 here is CASSFYSGRAAVNEQFF. Here the CDR3 DNA reads TGCGCCAGCAGCTTCTATAGCGGGAGGGCCGCCGTCAATGAGCAGTTCTTC.

The rearrangement joins TRBV27 to TRBJ2-1, with 9 bases identical to TRBD2. The CDR3 has 16 amino acids. Trimming removed 5 bases from V and 4 bases from J; junction bases left unmatched: 9. Germline loops: CDR1 MNHEY, CDR2 SMNVEV (reference sequence). Here the CDR3 DNA reads TGTGCCAGCAGTGCCTACGCGGGGGGGAGTTACAATGAGCAGTTCTTC. Encoded protein: CASSAYAGGSYNEQFF.

This clone came up a few times. The V and J genes are TRBV9 and TRBJ1-4; weak D call: TRBD1 (5 bases). The V gene's germline CDR1 is SGDLS and CDR2 YYNGEE. Trimming shortened V by 2 bases and J by 8 bases, and 13 bases separated the two germline ends. This CDR3 region has 14 residues. This CDR3 reads CASSVNGAGEKLFF. CDR3 nucleotides: TGTGCCAGCAGCGTCAACGGGGCGGGGGAAAAACTGTTTTTT.

Remarks on this clone: One junction end does not reproduce the germline sequence, and a read error may be involved. The sample contains more than one DNA sequence encoding this CDR3. The chain joins TRBV27 to TRBJ1-1; D is ambiguous. Germline CDR1 is MNHEY and CDR2 is SMNVEV (reference sequence). CDR3 length equals 16 residues. The CDR3: CASRPPSPPFCAEAFF. In DNA form, the CDR3 reads TGTGCCAGCAGACCACCCTCCCCCCCCTTTTGCGCTGAGGCTTTCTTT.

The V gene is TRBV4-1, the J gene TRBJ2-1; 10 positions match TRBD2. The trim removed 2 bases at V and 2 bases at J, leaving 0 bases unmatched. Germline-derived CDR1 and CDR2 are MGHRA and YSYEKL. This CDR3 spans 15 amino acids. The CDR3 nucleotides read TGCGCCAGCAGCCAACTAGCGGGAGCCTACAATGAGCAGTTCTTC. Encoded protein: CASSQLAGAYNEQFF.

This chain uses TRBV28 with TRBJ2-1; 13 bases line up with TRBD2. Germline V CDR1 and CDR2: MDHEN, SYDVKM. Germline trimming cut 3 bases from V and 7 bases from J; bases unmatched to any gene: 0. The CDR3 runs to 14 residues. The CDR3 loop reads CASSLTSGGNEQFF. In DNA form, the CDR3 reads TGTGCCAGCAGTTTGACTAGCGGGGGGAATGAGCAGTTCTTC.

This chain links TRBV5-6 with TRBJ2-7; a weak D match, TRBD2 (6 bases). The CDR3 covers 18 residues. The V and J ends lost 2 bases and 6 bases respectively, with 27 bases between them. CDR1 and CDR2 (germline): SGHDT, YYEEEE. CDR3 coding DNA: TGTGCCAGCAGCTTTTGGGCGTTTGTCGGACTACCATTTGGCGAGCAGTACTTC. It specifies CASSFWAFVGLPFGEQYF.

The rearrangement uses TRBV2 and TRBJ2-3; 9 bases are shared with TRBD2. CDR1 is SNHLY, CDR2 FYNNEI, per germline. This CDR3 is built from 22 residues. With 4 bases clipped from V and 2 bases from J, the junction kept 25 bases outside the gene matches. CDR3 in DNA: TGTGCCAGCAGTGGGCTTTATCGGAGGCGTGGGCTAGCGGGACTGTACACAGATACGCAGTATTTT. Amino acids: CASSGLYRRRGLAGLYTDTQYF.

The V call is TRBV6-6, the J call TRBJ2-5, with D perhaps TRBD1 (5 bases). V lost 2 bases and J lost 1, with 11 bases in between. The CDR3 length is 15 residues. Germline-derived CDR1 and CDR2 are MNHNY and SVGAGI (reference sequence). CDR3 amino acids: CASSYTRVFQETQYF. The CDR3 nucleotides read TGTGCCAGCAGTTACACCAGGGTTTTCCAAGAGACCCAGTACTTC.

The chain recombines TRBV4-1 with TRBJ1-1; a weak D match, TRBD1 (5 bases). Germline V gene data show CDR1 as MGHRA and CDR2 as YSYEKL. The CDR3 has 13 residues. Trimming removed 3 bases at V and 7 bases at J, with 12 bases between. The CDR3 is CASSHPGGNEAFF. In DNA form, the CDR3 reads TGCGCCAGCAGCCACCCCGGGGGGAATGAAGCTTTCTTT.

The J gene is TRBJ2-7, the V gene TRBV18; D may be TRBD2 (5 bases). This CDR3 comprises 15 residues. From germline, CDR1 is KGHSH and CDR2 LQKENI. Trimming removed 2 bases from V and 2 bases from J, with 13 bases in between. The CDR3 region has the DNA TGTGCCAGCTCACCATGGCCTCGGACTGCCTACGAGCAGTACTTC. Amino acid sequence: CASSPWPRTAYEQYF. Drawing the rest from reference TRBV18 and TRBJ2-7, the complete variable domain is NAGVMQNPRHLVRRRGQEARLRCSPMKGHSHVYWYRQLPEEGLKFMVYLQKENIIDESGMPKERFSAEFPKEGPSILRIQQVVRGDSAAYFCASSPWPRTAYEQYFGPGTRLTVT.

The chain has TRBV21-1 and TRBJ2-7; the table names TRBD2, a call not compared with the DNA. TRBV21-1 is marked as a pseudogene. The length of the CDR3 is 22 residues. DNA for the CDR3: TGTGCCAGCAGCAACGGAAAAGTGGAATGGACTAGCGGGAGCAGCGGTCCCTACGAGCAGTACTTC. This encodes CASSNGKVEWTSGSSGPYEQYF.

This clone was observed a handful of times. The rearrangement links TRBV7-3 to TRBJ2-6; D is unclear. The CDR3 length is 15 residues. V was clipped by 2 bases and J by 2 bases, with 7 bases between them. CDR1 is SGHTA, CDR2 FQGTGA, per germline. In DNA form, the CDR3 reads TGTGCCAGCAGCTTATCCAGCGCTGGGGCCAACGTCCTGACTTTC. Translation gives CASSLSSAGANVLTF. Full variable domain (outside the CDR3, taken from reference TRBV7-3 and TRBJ2-6): GAGVSQTPSNKVTEKGKYVELRCDPISGHTALYWYRQSLGQGPEFLIYFQGTGAADDSGLPNDRFFAVRPEGSVSTLKIQRTERGDSAVYLCASSLSSAGANVLTFGAGSRLTVL.

By sample fraction, this clone is medium-sized. The V gene is TRBV2, the J gene TRBJ2-2; 7 bases agree with TRBD1. The CDR3 spans 15 residues. V shed 6 bases, J shed 4 bases, and the junction held 8 bases outside the gene matches. The V gene's germline CDR1 is SNHLY and CDR2 FYNNEI. The CDR3 DNA is TGTGCCAGCAGCACACCACAGGGGCCCACCGGGGAGCTGTTTTTT. As protein: CASSTPQGPTGELFF.